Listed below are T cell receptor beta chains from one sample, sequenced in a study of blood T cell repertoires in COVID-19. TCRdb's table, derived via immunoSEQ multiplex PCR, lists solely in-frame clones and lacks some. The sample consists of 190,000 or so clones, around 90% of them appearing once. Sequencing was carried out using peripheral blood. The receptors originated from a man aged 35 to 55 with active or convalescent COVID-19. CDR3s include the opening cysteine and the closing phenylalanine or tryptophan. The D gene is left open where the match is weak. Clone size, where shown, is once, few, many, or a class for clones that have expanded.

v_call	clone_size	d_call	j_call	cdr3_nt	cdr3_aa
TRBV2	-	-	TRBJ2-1	TGTGCCAGCAGTACCCAGACAGCCAATGAGCAGTTCTTC	CASSTQTANEQFF
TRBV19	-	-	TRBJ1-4	TGTGCCAGTAGTCTCAACACCGCAACTAATGAAAAACTGTTTTTT	CASSLNTATNEKLFF
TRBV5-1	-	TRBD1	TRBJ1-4	TGCGCCAGCGGGACAGCCATTAATGAAAAACTGTTTTTT	CASGTAINEKLFF
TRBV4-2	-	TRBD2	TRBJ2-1	TGTGCCAGCAGCCAACAGCGGGGGGCCTCGAACAATGAGCAGTTCTTC	CASSQQRGASNNEQFF
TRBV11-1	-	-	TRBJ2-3	TGTGCCAGCAGCCCCTTTCCGGCGGGGCGCACAGATACGCAGTATTTT	CASSPFPAGRTDTQYF
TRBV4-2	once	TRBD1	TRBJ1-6	TGTGCCAGCAGCCTCACAGGGGCAGATTCACCCCTCCACTTT	CASSLTGADSPLHF
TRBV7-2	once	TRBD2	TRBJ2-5	TGTGCCAGCAGCTTTAGCGGGGCTCAGGGGACCCAGTACTTC	CASSFSGAQGTQYF
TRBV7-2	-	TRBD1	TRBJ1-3	TGTGCCAGCAGCTTATTCGTACGGACAGGTGGAAACACCATATATTTT	CASSLFVRTGGNTIYF
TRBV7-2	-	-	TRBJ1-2	TGTGCCAGCGTTACAGGGATCGGCTATGGCTACACCTTC	CASVTGIGYGYTF
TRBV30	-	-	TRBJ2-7	TGTGCCTGGAGACATTTCGGGGGAGGTGGCGAGCAGTACTTC	CAWRHFGGGGEQYF
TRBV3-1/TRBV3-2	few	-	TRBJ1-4	TGTGCCAGCAGCCTATTACAGGAAAAACTGTTTTTT	CASSLLQEKLFF
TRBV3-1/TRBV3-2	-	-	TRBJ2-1	TGTGCCAGCAGCCTATCGGGTTACAATGAGCAGTTCTTC	CASSLSGYNEQFF
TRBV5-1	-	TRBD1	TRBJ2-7	TGCGCCAGCAGCACCCCGGGACAGGACTACGAGCAGTACTTC	CASSTPGQDYEQYF
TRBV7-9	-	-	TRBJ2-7	TGTGCCAGCAGCCCACTTACCTCCTACGAGCAGTACTTC	CASSPLTSYEQYF
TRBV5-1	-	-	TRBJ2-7	TGCGCCAGCAGCTTAAACAGTGTAAGAAGAACAGGCGAGCAGTACTTC	CASSLNSVRRTGEQYF
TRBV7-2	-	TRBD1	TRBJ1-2	TGTGCCAGCAGGGACAGGGGGCATGGCTACACCTTC	CASRDRGHGYTF
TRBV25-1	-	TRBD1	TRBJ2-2	TGTGCCAGCAGTGAAGGTGTGACAGGGGCGAGCGGGGAGCTGTTTTTT	CASSEGVTGASGELFF
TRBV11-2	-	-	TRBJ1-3	TGTGCCAGCAGCTTAGATCCCAGTGGAAACACCATATATTTT	CASSLDPSGNTIYF
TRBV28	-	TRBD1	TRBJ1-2	TGTGCCAGCAGTTTAGGACAGGGGGTTGGCTACACCTTC	CASSLGQGVGYTF
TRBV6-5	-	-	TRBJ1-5	TGTGCCAGCAGATCGAGACAGGTTAGCAATCAGCCCCAGCATTTT	CASRSRQVSNQPQHF
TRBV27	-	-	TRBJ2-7	TGTGCCCAACTCAAAATCGTGCCACTAGCCGGCTACGAGCAGTACTTC	CAQLKIVPLAGYEQYF
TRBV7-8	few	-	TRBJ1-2	TGTGCCAGCAGCTTAGAGTATGGCGGCTACACCTTC	CASSLEYGGYTF
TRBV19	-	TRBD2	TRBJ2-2	TGTGCCAGTAGTATAGATCGAGCGGGGGGCACCGGGGAGCTGTTTTTT	CASSIDRAGGTGELFF
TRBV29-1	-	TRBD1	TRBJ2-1	TGCAGCGTGGACAGGGGGGTATACAATGAGCAGTTCTTC	CSVDRGVYNEQFF
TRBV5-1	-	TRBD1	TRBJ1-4	TGCGCCAGCAGCGCAGGGGGCTCTAGTAATGAAAAACTGTTTTTT	CASSAGGSSNEKLFF
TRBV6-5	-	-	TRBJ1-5	TGTGCCAGCAGCACTGAGGGTGGGCAGCCCCAGCATTTT	CASSTEGGQPQHF
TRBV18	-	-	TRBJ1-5	TGTGCCAGCTCACCAGAGAGGGTGGGACAGCCCCAGCATTTT	CASSPERVGQPQHF
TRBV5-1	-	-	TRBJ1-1	TGCGCCAGCAGCTTGGCCGGGACAAGGGCGGAACCGAACACTGAAGCTTTCTTT	CASSLAGTRAEPNTEAFF
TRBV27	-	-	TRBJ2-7	TGTGCCAGCAGTTTCCGCGGGGAAAGCTCCTACGAGCAGTACTTC	CASSFRGESSYEQYF
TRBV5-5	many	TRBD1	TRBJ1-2	TGTGCCAGCAGCCCCGGACAGGGTTATGGCTACACCTTC	CASSPGQGYGYTF
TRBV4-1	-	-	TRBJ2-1	TGCGCCAGCAGCCTCGCGGGTGGGTCCTACAATGAGCAGTTCTTC	CASSLAGGSYNEQFF
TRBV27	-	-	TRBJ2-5	TGTGCCAGCTGCCAGGACAGGCGGGGAGAGACCCAGTACTTC	CASCQDRRGETQYF
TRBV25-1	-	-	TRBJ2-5	TGTGCCAGCAGTGCCAAACAGGGAGTTGGGGAGACCCAGTACTTC	CASSAKQGVGETQYF
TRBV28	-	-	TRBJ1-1	TGTGCCAGCACCGCCGGGGGGACTGAAGCTTTCTTT	CASTAGGTEAFF
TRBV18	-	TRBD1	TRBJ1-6	TGTGCCAGCTCACCGGATCAACAGGGGTTCGATTCACCCCTCCACTTT	CASSPDQQGFDSPLHF
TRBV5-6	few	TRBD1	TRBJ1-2	TGTGCCAGCAGCTTTAGGGGACAGGGGATAAATGGCTACACCTTC	CASSFRGQGINGYTF
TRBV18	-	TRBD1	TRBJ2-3	TGTGCCAGCTCACCACCCGGCGTATCGACAGGGGCAGATACGCAGTATTTT	CASSPPGVSTGADTQYF
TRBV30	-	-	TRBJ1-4	TGTGCCTGGAGTGTAGATAACAGGGCCGAGGAAAAACTGTTTTTT	CAWSVDNRAEEKLFF
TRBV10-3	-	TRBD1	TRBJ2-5	TGTGCCACCAGATCCGGCGGGCAGGGGGCGCGAGAGACCCAGTACTTC	CATRSGGQGARETQYF
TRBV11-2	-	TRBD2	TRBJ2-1	TGTGCCAGCAGCCCTACCCGGGGGGCCTACAATGAGCAGTTCTTC	CASSPTRGAYNEQFF
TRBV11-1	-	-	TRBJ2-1	TGTGCCAGCAGCTTAGCGCGGGGACAGTCCAATGAGCAGTTCTTC	CASSLARGQSNEQFF
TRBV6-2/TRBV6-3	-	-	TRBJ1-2	TGTGCCAGCAGTTACATCGCTGCCCCAGCTAACTATGGCTACACCTTC	CASSYIAAPANYGYTF
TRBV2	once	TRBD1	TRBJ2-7	TGTGCCAGCAGTGGAATACAGGGGTACGAGCAGTACTTC	CASSGIQGYEQYF
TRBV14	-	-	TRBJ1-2	TGTGCCAGCAGCCAAGGATCAACAGGCCGCTCCTACTTC	CASSQGSTGRSYF
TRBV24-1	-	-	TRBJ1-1	TGTGCCACCAGTCAAGGGGCAGACCCTGAAGCTTTCTTT	CATSQGADPEAFF
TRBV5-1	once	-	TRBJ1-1	TGCGCCAGCAGCTCAGGGGCGATGAACACTGAAGCTTTCTTT	CASSSGAMNTEAFF
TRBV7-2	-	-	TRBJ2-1	TGTGCCAGCAGCTTAAGCCATGAACTTTACAATGAGCAGTTCTTC	CASSLSHELYNEQFF
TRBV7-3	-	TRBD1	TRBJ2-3	TGTGCCAGCAGCTCATCGACAGGGATTGGGGCAGATACGCAGTATTTT	CASSSSTGIGADTQYF
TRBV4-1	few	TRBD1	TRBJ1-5	TGCGCCAGCAGCCAAGATATGACAGGGGTTAATCAGCCCCAGCATTTT	CASSQDMTGVNQPQHF